This is a list of T cell receptor beta chains from one sample in a study of T cell responses to AZD1222 COVID-19 vaccine. The data were produced by immunoSEQ multiplex PCR, yet TCRdb's version contains in-frame clones alone and is incomplete. The table includes roughly 110,000 clones, about 86% detected once. The sample here was peripheral blood, taken on day 0 of AZD1222 vaccination. These TCRs come from an adult in good health. Each CDR3 is given with its conserved first and last residue. The order of the fields is V gene, J gene, D gene, CDR3 length, clone size, CDR3 protein, CDR3 DNA. D genes are given only for firm matches. Size is omitted from some rows. Given values are once, few, many or a class for expanded clones.

V: TRBV7-6
J: TRBJ1-5
D: NA
length: 16
size: NA
CDR3: CASSLGGFRSNQPQHF
DNA: TGTGCCAGCAGCTTAGGTGGGTTTAGGAGCAATCAGCCCCAGCATTTT

V: TRBV6-2/TRBV6-3
J: TRBJ2-2
D: NA
length: 16
size: once
CDR3: CASSPWIAVLNGELFF
DNA: TGTGCCAGCAGCCCTTGGATAGCGGTTTTGAACGGGGAGCTGTTTTTT

V: TRBV11-2
J: TRBJ1-5
D: NA
length: 12
size: NA
CDR3: CASSLNGQPQHF
DNA: TGTGCCAGCAGCTTAAATGGGCAGCCCCAGCATTTT

V: TRBV2
J: TRBJ1-6
D: NA
length: 12
size: NA
CDR3: CASNLVNSPLHF
DNA: TGTGCCAGCAACCTGGTTAATTCACCCCTCCACTTT

V: TRBV7-8
J: TRBJ2-2
D: NA
length: 13
size: NA
CDR3: CASSLWSSGELFF
DNA: TGTGCCAGCAGCCTGTGGAGCTCCGGGGAGCTGTTTTTT

V: TRBV28
J: TRBJ2-1
D: NA
length: 12
size: once
CDR3: CASSLEGNEQFF
DNA: TGTGCCAGCAGCCTCGAGGGCAATGAGCAGTTCTTC

V: TRBV19
J: TRBJ2-6
D: NA
length: 15
size: NA
CDR3: CASSTASTGANVLTF
DNA: TGTGCCAGTAGTACTGCATCCACTGGGGCCAACGTCCTGACTTTC

V: TRBV7-9
J: TRBJ2-7
D: NA
length: 11
size: few
CDR3: CASSLGQVQYF
DNA: TGTGCCAGCAGCTTAGGCCAGGTTCAGTACTTC

V: TRBV5-6
J: TRBJ2-5
D: NA
length: 15
size: NA
CDR3: CASSLVSAYQETQYF
DNA: TGTGCCAGCAGCTTGGTGTCGGCTTACCAAGAGACCCAGTACTTC

V: TRBV5-1
J: TRBJ1-6
D: TRBD1
length: 16
size: NA
CDR3: CASSPGQGTISSPLHF
DNA: TGCGCCAGCAGCCCAGGACAGGGGACAATTAGTTCACCCCTCCACTTT

V: TRBV5-1
J: TRBJ2-2
D: NA
length: 15
size: few
CDR3: CASRPGDTNTGELFF
DNA: TGCGCCAGCAGGCCCGGCGACACGAACACCGGGGAGCTGTTTTTT

V: TRBV5-1
J: TRBJ2-2
D: TRBD2
length: 14
size: NA
CDR3: CASSFGGYTGELFF
DNA: TGCGCCAGCAGCTTCGGGGGGTACACCGGGGAGCTGTTTTTT

V: TRBV11-3
J: TRBJ2-1
D: NA
length: 15
size: NA
CDR3: CASSYGVSRYNEQFF
DNA: TGTGCCAGCAGCTATGGCGTCAGTAGATACAATGAGCAGTTCTTC

V: TRBV6-1
J: TRBJ1-4
D: NA
length: 17
size: NA
CDR3: CASSEALRGFRDEKLFF
DNA: TGTGCCAGCAGTGAAGCGCTTCGGGGATTTCGAGATGAAAAACTGTTTTTT

V: TRBV2
J: TRBJ1-5
D: NA
length: 15
size: NA
CDR3: CASREGQEGNQPQHF
DNA: TGTGCCAGCAGAGAGGGCCAAGAGGGCAATCAGCCCCAGCATTTT

V: TRBV5-1
J: TRBJ1-5
D: TRBD1
length: 15
size: few
CDR3: CASSEDRGYNQPQHF
DNA: TGCGCCAGCAGTGAGGACAGGGGCTATAATCAGCCCCAGCATTTT

V: TRBV7-9
J: TRBJ1-1
D: NA
length: 18
size: NA
CDR3: CASSLPLGRKPMNTEAFF
DNA: TGTGCCAGCAGCTTACCCCTAGGGAGGAAGCCCATGAACACTGAAGCTTTCTTT

V: TRBV7-2
J: TRBJ2-2
D: NA
length: 15
size: NA
CDR3: CASSSKSPNTGELFF
DNA: TGTGCCAGCAGCTCTAAATCCCCGAACACCGGGGAGCTGTTTTTT

V: TRBV9
J: TRBJ2-7
D: NA
length: 14
size: NA
CDR3: CASSVGPGTREQYF
DNA: TGTGCCAGCAGCGTAGGCCCGGGGACGCGGGAGCAGTACTTC

V: TRBV7-3
J: TRBJ1-2
D: NA
length: 14
size: NA
CDR3: CASSLNGQGRGYTF
DNA: TGTGCCAGCAGCTTAAATGGGCAGGGTCGAGGCTACACCTTC

V: TRBV7-2
J: TRBJ1-2
D: NA
length: 13
size: NA
CDR3: CASSLYGLGGYTF
DNA: TGTGCCAGCAGCTTATATGGGTTAGGGGGCTACACCTTC

V: TRBV27
J: TRBJ2-6
D: NA
length: 14
size: NA
CDR3: CASSALSGANVLTF
DNA: TGTGCCAGCAGTGCGCTCTCTGGGGCCAACGTCCTGACTTTC

V: TRBV11-2
J: TRBJ2-7
D: NA
length: 13
size: NA
CDR3: CASSPVEGGEQYF
DNA: TGTGCCAGCAGCCCAGTGGAGGGGGGCGAGCAGTACTTC

V: TRBV5-1
J: TRBJ2-5
D: TRBD2
length: 16
size: NA
CDR3: CASSRRLAGGQETQYF
DNA: TGCGCCAGCAGCCGCAGACTAGCGGGAGGGCAAGAGACCCAGTACTTC

V: TRBV19
J: TRBJ1-6
D: NA
length: 15
size: NA
CDR3: CASSTQAGYNSPLHF
DNA: TGTGCCAGTAGTACCCAAGCGGGGTATAATTCACCCCTCCACTTT

V: TRBV5-4
J: TRBJ1-6
D: TRBD1
length: 15
size: NA
CDR3: CASSRGLLSDSPLHF
DNA: TGTGCCAGCAGCAGGGGGCTGCTAAGTGATTCACCCCTCCACTTT

V: TRBV5-1
J: TRBJ2-7
D: NA
length: 14
size: NA
CDR3: CASSSDYFSYEQYF
DNA: TGCGCCAGCAGCTCGGACTACTTTTCCTACGAGCAGTACTTC

V: TRBV4-3
J: TRBJ2-7
D: NA
length: 20
size: NA
CDR3: CASSQGTPPPSGTLSYEQYF
DNA: TGCGCCAGCAGCCAAGGAACACCGCCGCCCTCCGGGACTCTCTCCTACGAGCAGTACTTC